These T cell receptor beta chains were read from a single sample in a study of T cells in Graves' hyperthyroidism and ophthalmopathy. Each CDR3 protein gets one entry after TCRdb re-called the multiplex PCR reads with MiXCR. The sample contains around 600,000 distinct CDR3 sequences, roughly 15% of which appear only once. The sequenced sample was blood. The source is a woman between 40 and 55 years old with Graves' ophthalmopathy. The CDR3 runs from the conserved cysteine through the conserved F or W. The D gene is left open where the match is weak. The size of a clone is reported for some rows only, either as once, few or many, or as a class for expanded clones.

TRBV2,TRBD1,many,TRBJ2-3,CASTTGHVLTDTQYF,TGTGCCAGCACGACAGGGCATGTGCTGACAGATACGCAGTATTTT
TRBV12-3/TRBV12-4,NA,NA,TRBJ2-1,CASSLRWGGPLYNEQFF,TGTGCCAGCAGTTTAAGGTGGGGGGGCCCCCTCTACAATGAGCAGTTCTTC
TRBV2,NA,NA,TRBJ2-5,CASSESQGTQYF,TGTGCCAGCAGTGAAAGTCAGGGGACCCAGTACTTC
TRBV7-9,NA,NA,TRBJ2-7,CASRVGPTYEQYF,TGTGCCAGCAGGGTGGGGCCGACCTACGAGCAGTACTTC
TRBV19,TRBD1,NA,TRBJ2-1,CASTRGQTRGNEQFF,TGTGCCAGTACCCGGGGACAGACCCGTGGCAATGAGCAGTTCTTC
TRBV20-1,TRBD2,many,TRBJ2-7,CSARVSGTGGEQYF,TGCAGTGCTAGAGTATCCGGAACGGGGGGCGAGCAGTACTTC
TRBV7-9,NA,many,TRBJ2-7,CASSLRDNYEQYF,TGTGCCAGCAGCCTCCGGGACAACTACGAGCAGTACTTC
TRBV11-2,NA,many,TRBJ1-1,CASSSRPGQLNTEAFF,TGTGCCAGCAGCTCGCGGCCCGGACAGCTGAACACTGAAGCTTTCTTT
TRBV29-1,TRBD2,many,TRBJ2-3,CSASGLAGELTDTQYF,TGCAGCGCCTCGGGACTAGCGGGGGAACTCACAGATACGCAGTATTTT
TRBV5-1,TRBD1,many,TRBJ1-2,CASSFLQGASGYTF,TGCGCCAGCAGCTTCTTACAGGGGGCAAGCGGCTACACCTTC
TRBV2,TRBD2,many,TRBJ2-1,CASSGTSGFYNEQFF,TGTGCCAGCAGTGGGACTAGCGGGTTTTACAATGAGCAGTTCTTC
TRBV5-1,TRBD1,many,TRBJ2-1,CASSLGQGAANEQFF,TGCGCCAGCAGCCTGGGACAGGGGGCGGCCAATGAGCAGTTCTTC
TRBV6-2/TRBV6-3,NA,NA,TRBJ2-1,CASRRVSNEQFF,TGTGCCAGCAGAAGGGTAAGCAATGAGCAGTTCTTC
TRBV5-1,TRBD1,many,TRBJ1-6,CASSWTGTGNSPLHF,TGCGCCAGCAGCTGGACCGGGACAGGGAATTCACCCCTCCACTTT